Listed below are T cell receptor beta chains from one sample, sequenced in a study of OX40 agonist ivuxolimab in advanced cancers. Some clones are missing from TCRdb's copy, which holds only in-frame ones; the method was immunoSEQ multiplex PCR. This sample has about 50,000 clones, with 70% to 85% found just once. Source: CD4+ or CD8+ T cells sorted from blood, taken in a trial of the OX40 agonist ivuxolimab. All receptors derive from an adult with an advanced solid tumor such as melanoma, head and neck, liver or kidney cancer. The CDR3 runs from the conserved cysteine through the conserved F or W. Each record gives: V gene, J gene, CDR3 protein.

TRBV19	TRBJ1-5	CASSTTGTGNQPQHF
TRBV12-5	TRBJ2-2	CASGATFRTNTGELFF
TRBV5-4	TRBJ2-3	CATIELTDTQYF
TRBV7-2	TRBJ1-2	CASSSPGGRYGYTF
TRBV10-3	TRBJ2-7	CAISGGQGDSYEQYF
TRBV9	TRBJ2-4	CASSVLAGGSKNIQYF
TRBV19	TRBJ2-3	CASSTGTSGGAADTQYF
TRBV5-1	TRBJ1-6	CASSLVTGQVNSPLHF
TRBV9	TRBJ1-6	CASSVGTVPNSPLHF
TRBV5-8	TRBJ1-5	CASSFRGAGQPQHF
TRBV5-1	TRBJ1-4	CASSPQGTNEKLFF
TRBV27	TRBJ1-6	CASSLVRVSPLHF
TRBV19	TRBJ1-4	CASTGTPGEKLFF
TRBV7-2	TRBJ2-1	CASSLAGGRYNEQFF
TRBV19	TRBJ2-1	CASSNRRGGGNEQFF
TRBV2	TRBJ1-6	CASSLGGAGLSYNSPLHF
TRBV11-2	TRBJ1-5	CASSFGQPQHF
TRBV11-2	TRBJ1-1	CASSLGQGSTEAFF
TRBV29-1	TRBJ2-7	CSAADRTYEQYF
TRBV19	TRBJ1-2	CASSDLWGKGLNYGYTF
TRBV9	TRBJ1-1	CASSRFTGNTEAFF
TRBV10-2	TRBJ2-3	CASSAQGKSTDTQYF
TRBV30	TRBJ1-6	CAGESSYNSPLHF